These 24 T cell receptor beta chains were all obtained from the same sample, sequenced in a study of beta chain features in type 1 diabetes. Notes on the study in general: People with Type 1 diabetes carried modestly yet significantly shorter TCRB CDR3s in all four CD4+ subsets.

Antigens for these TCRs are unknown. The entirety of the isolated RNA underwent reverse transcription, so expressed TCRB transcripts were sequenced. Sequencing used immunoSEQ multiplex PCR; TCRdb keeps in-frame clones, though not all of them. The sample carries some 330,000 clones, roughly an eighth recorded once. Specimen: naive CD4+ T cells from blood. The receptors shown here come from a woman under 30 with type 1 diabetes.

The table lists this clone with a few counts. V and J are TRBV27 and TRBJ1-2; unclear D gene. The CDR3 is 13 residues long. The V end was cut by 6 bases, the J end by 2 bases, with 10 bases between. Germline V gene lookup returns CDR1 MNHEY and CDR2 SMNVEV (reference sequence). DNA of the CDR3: TGTGCCAGCAGCCCAGCCGGGAACTATGGCTACACCTTC. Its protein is CASSPAGNYGYTF.

The CDR3 coding sequence is TGTGCCAGCAGCCATTCTGCCGGGGAGCTGTTTTTT. Translated: CASSHSAGELFF. This chain uses TRBV4-2 with TRBJ2-2; no reliable D call. V dropped 3 bases and J dropped 6 bases, with 5 bases sitting between them. The CDR3 totals 12 residues. Germline values: CDR1 LGHNA, CDR2 YNFKEQ.

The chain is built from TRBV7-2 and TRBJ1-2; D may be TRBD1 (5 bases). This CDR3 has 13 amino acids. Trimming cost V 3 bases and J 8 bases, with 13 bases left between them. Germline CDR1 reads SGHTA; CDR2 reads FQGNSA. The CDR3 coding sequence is TGTGCCAGCAGCTTCGGGGAGGGGAGCGGCTACACCTTC. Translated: CASSFGEGSGYTF. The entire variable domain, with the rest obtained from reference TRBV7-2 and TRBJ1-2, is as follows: GAGVSQSPSNKVTEKGKDVELRCDPISGHTALYWYRQSLGQGLEFLIYFQGNSAPDKSGLPSDRFSAERTGGSVSTLTIQRTQQEDSAVYLCASSFGEGSGYTFGSGTRLTVV.

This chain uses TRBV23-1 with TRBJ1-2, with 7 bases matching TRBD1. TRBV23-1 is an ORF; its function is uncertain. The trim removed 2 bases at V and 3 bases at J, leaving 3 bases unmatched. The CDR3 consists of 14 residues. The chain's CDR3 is CASSQTTGYYGYTF. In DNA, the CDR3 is TGCGCCAGCAGTCAAACGACAGGGTACTATGGCTACACCTTC.

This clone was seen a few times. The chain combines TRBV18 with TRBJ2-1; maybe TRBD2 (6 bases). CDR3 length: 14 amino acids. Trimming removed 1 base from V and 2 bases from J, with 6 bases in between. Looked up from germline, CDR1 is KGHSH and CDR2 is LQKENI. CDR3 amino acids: CASSPRGAYNEQFF. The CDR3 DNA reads TGTGCCAGCTCACCACGGGGGGCCTACAATGAGCAGTTCTTC.

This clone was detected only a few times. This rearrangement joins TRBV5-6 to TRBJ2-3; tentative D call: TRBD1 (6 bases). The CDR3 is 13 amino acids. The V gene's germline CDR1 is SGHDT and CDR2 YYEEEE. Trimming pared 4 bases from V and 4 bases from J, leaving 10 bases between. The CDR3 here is CASSPRGADTQYF. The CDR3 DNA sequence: TGTGCCAGCAGCCCCAGGGGCGCAGATACGCAGTATTTT. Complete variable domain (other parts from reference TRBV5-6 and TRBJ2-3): DAGVTQSPTHLIKTRGQQVTLRCSPKSGHDTVSWYQQALGQGPQFIFQYYEEEERQRGNFPDRFSGHQFPNYSSELNVNALLLGDSALYLCASSPRGADTQYFGPGTRLTVL.

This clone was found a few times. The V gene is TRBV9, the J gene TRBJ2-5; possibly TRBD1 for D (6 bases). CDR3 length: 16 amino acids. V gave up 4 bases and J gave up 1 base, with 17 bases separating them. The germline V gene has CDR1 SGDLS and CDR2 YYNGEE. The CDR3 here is CASSPGETGGQETQYF. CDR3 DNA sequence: TGTGCCAGCAGCCCCGGGGAGACAGGCGGCCAAGAGACCCAGTACTTC.

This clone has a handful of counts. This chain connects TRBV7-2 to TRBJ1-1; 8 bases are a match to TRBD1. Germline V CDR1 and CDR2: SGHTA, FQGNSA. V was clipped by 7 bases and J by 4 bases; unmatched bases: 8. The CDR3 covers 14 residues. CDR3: CASTQGQVGTEAFF. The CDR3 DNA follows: TGTGCCAGCACCCAGGGACAGGTGGGCACTGAAGCTTTCTTT. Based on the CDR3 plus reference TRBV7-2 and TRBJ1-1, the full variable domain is GAGVSQSPSNKVTEKGKDVELRCDPISGHTALYWYRQSLGQGLEFLIYFQGNSAPDKSGLPSDRFSAERTGGSVSTLTIQRTQQEDSAVYLCASTQGQVGTEAFFGQGTRLTVV.

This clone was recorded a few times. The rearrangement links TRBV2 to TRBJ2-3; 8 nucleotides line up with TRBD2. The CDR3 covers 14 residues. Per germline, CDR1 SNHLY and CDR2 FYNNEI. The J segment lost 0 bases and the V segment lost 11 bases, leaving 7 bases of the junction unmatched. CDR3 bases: TGTGCCTCCGGGAGGGGGTACAGCACAGATACGCAGTATTTT. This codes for CASGRGYSTDTQYF.

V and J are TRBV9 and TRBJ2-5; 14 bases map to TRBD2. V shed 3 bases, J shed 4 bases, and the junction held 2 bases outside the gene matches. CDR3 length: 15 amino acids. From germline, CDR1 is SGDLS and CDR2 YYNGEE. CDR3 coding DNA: TGTGCCAGCAGCGGGGGGACTAGCGGGAGAGAGACCCAGTACTTC. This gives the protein CASSGGTSGRETQYF.

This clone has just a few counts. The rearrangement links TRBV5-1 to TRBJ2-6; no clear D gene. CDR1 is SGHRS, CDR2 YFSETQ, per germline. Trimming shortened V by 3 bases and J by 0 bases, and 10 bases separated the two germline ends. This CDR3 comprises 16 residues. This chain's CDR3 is CASSSSITSGANVLTF. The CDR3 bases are TGCGCCAGCAGCTCGTCTATAACCTCTGGGGCCAACGTCCTGACTTTC.

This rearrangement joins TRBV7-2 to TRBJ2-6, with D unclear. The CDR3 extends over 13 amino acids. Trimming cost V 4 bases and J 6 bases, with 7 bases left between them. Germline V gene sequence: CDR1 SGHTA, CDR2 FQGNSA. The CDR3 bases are TGTGCCAGCAGCTCACTTGAGGCCAACGTCCTGACTTTC. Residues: CASSSLEANVLTF.

DNA of the CDR3: TGCAGCGTCGCACAGGGGGCAGATGAAAAACTGTTTTTT. Its translation: CSVAQGADEKLFF. The chain joins TRBV29-1 to TRBJ1-4; 9 nucleotides align to TRBD1. Germline V lookup: CDR1 SQVTM, CDR2 ANQGSEA. Germline trimming cut 6 bases from V and 6 bases from J; bases unmatched to any gene: 5. The CDR3 extends over 13 amino acids.

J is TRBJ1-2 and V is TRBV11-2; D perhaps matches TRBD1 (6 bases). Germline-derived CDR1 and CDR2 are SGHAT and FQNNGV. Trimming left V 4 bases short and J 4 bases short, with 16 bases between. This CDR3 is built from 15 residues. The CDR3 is CASSSRQERGYGYTF. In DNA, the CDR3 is TGTGCCAGCAGCTCGAGACAGGAGAGGGGCTATGGCTACACCTTC.

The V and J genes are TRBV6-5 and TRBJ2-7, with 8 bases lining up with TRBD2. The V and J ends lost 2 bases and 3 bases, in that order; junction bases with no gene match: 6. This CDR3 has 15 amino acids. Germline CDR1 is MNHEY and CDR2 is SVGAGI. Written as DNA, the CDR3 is TGTGCCAGCAGTTACACGGCGGGGGGTCTCTACGAGCAGTACTTC. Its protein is CASSYTAGGLYEQYF.

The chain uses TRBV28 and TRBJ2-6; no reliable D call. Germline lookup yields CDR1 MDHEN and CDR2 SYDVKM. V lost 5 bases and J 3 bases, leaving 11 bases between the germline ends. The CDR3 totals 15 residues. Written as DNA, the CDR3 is TGTGCCAGCAGTACCAACAGTGGTGGGGCCAACGTCCTGACTTTC. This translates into CASSTNSGGANVLTF.

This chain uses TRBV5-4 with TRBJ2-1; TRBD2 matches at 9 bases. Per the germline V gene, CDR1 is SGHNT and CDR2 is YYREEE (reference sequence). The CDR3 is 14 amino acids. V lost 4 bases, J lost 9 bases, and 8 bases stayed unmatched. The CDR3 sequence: CASSLGTSPAEQFF. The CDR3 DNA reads TGTGCCAGCAGCCTAGGGACTAGCCCCGCTGAGCAGTTCTTC.

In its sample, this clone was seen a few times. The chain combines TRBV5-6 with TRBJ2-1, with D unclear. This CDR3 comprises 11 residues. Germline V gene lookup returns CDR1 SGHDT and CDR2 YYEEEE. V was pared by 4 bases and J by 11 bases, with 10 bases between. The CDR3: CASSLTLKQFF. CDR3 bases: TGTGCCAGCAGCCTCACGCTAAAGCAGTTCTTC.

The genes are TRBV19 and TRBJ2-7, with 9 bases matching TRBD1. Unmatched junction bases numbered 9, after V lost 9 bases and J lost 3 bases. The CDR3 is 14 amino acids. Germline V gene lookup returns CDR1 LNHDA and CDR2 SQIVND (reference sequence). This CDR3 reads CASTNRGQSYEQYF. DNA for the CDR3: TGTGCCAGCACAAACAGGGGGCAGAGCTACGAGCAGTACTTC.

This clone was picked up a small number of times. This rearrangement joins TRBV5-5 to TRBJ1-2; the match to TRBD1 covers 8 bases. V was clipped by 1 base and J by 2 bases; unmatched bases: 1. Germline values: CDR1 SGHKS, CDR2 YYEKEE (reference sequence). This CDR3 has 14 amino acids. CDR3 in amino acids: CASSLQGANYGYTF. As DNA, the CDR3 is TGTGCCAGCAGCTTGCAGGGGGCCAACTATGGCTACACCTTC.

The CDR3 DNA follows: TGTGCCAGCAGTTTGGGACTGCCGGCCGGGGAGCTGTTTTTT. This encodes CASSLGLPAGELFF. J is TRBJ2-2 and V is TRBV27, with D possibly matching TRBD2 (6 bases). The CDR3 runs to 14 residues. Germline V gene lookup returns CDR1 MNHEY and CDR2 SMNVEV (reference sequence). The V gene lost 3 bases and the J gene lost 6 bases, with 11 bases spanning the gap.

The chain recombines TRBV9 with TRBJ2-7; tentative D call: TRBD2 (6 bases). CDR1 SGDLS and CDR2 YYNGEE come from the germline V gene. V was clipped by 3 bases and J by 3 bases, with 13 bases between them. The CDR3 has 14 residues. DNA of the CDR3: TGTGCCAGCAGCGCTTCTAGCGAGGTCTACGAGCAGTACTTC. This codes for CASSASSEVYEQYF. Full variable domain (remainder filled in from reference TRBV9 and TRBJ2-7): DSGVTQTPKHLITATGQRVTLRCSPRSGDLSVYWYQQSLDQGLQFLIQYYNGEERAKGNILERFSAQQFPDLHSELNLSSLELGDSALYFCASSASSEVYEQYFGPGTRLTVT.

The CDR3: CASTPTGTGSNEQFF. The DNA for the CDR3 is TGTGCCAGCACCCCGACCGGGACAGGCTCTAATGAGCAGTTCTTC. This chain links TRBV7-2 with TRBJ2-1; 8 bases agree with TRBD1. The V and J ends lost 7 bases and 7 bases, in that order; junction bases with no gene match: 12. Looked up from germline, CDR1 is SGHTA and CDR2 is FQGNSA. The CDR3 has 15 amino acids.

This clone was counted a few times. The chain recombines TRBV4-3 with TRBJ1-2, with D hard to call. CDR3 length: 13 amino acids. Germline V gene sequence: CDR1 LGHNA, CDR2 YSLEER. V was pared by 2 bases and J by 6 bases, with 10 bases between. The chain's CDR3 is CASSQSGGDGYTF. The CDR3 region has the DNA TGCGCCAGCAGCCAAAGTGGTGGAGATGGCTACACCTTC.